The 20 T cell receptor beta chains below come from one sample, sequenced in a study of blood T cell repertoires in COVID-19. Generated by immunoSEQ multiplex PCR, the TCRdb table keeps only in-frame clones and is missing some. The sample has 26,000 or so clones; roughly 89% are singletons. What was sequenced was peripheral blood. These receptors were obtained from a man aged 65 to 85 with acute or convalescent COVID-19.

CDR3 DNA sequence: TGTGCCAGCTCACCAGCGCAGGGCCACTACAATGAGCAGTTCTTC. It is translated as CASSPAQGHYNEQFF. The chain is built from TRBV18 and TRBJ2-1, with a possible D match to TRBD1 (5 bases). The germline V gene has CDR1 KGHSH and CDR2 LQKENI. The CDR3 totals 15 residues. Trimming left V 2 bases short and J 3 bases short, with 11 bases between.

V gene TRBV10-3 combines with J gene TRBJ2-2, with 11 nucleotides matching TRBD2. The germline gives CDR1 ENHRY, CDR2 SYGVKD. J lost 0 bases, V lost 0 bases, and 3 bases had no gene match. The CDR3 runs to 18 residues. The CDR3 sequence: CAISESGLAASNTGELFF. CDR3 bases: TGTGCCATCAGTGAGTCGGGACTAGCGGCCTCGAACACCGGGGAGCTGTTTTTT.

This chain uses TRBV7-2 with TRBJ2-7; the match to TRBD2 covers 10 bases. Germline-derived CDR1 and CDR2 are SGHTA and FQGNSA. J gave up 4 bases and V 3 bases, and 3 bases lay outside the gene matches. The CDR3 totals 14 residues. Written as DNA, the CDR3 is TGTGCCAGCAGCTTTAGGACTAGCGGTTACGAGCAGTACTTC. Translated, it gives CASSFRTSGYEQYF.

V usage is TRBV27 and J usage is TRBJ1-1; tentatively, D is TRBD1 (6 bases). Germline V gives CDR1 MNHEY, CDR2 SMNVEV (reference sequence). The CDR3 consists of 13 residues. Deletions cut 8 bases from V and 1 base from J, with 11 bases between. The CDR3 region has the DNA TGTGCCAGCGGTTACAGGGCGAACACTGAAGCTTTCTTT. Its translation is CASGYRANTEAFF.

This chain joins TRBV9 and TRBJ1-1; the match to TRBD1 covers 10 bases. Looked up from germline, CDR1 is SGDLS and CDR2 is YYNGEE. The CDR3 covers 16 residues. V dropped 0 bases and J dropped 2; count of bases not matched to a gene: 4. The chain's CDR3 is CASSVGWDRGNTEAFF. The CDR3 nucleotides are TGTGCCAGCAGCGTAGGTTGGGACAGGGGCAACACTGAAGCTTTCTTT.

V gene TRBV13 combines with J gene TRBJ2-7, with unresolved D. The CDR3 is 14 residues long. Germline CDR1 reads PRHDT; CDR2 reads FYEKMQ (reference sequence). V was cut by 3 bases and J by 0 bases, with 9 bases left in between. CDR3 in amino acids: CASSLTDRSYEQYF. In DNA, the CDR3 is TGTGCCAGCAGCTTGACTGATCGCTCCTACGAGCAGTACTTC.

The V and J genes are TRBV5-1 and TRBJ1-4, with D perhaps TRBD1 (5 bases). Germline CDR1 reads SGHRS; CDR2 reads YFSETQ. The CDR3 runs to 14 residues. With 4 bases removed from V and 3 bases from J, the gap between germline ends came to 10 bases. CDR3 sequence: CASSLRQPNEKLFF. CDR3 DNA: TGCGCCAGCAGCCTTAGACAGCCTAATGAAAAACTGTTTTTT. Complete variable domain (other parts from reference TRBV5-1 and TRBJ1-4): KAGVTQTPRYLIKTRGQQVTLSCSPISGHRSVSWYQQTPGQGLQFLFEYFSETQRNKGNFPGRFSGRQFSNSRSEMNVSTLELGDSALYLCASSLRQPNEKLFFGSGTQLSVL.

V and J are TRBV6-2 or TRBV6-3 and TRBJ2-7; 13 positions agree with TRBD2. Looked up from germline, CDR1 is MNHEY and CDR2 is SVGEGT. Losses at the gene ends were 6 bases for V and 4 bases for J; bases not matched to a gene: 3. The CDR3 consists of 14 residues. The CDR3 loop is CASSTSGRGYEQYF. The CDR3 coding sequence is TGTGCCAGCAGCACTAGCGGGAGGGGGTACGAGCAGTACTTC.

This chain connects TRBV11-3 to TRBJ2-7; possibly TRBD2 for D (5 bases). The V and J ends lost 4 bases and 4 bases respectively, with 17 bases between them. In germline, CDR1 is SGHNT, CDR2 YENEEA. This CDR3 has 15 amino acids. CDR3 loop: CASSYPPGSPYEQYF. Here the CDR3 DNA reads TGTGCCAGCAGCTACCCACCGGGGTCCCCGTACGAGCAGTACTTC.

In DNA form, the CDR3 reads TGTGCCAGCTCACCGACTAGCGGGACCCACAATGAGCAGTTCTTC. It specifies CASSPTSGTHNEQFF. The chain carries TRBV18 and TRBJ2-1, with TRBD2 matching over 11 bases. The germline V gene has CDR1 KGHSH and CDR2 LQKENI. The V and J ends lost 3 bases and 5 bases, in that order; junction bases with no gene match: 3. The CDR3 totals 15 residues.

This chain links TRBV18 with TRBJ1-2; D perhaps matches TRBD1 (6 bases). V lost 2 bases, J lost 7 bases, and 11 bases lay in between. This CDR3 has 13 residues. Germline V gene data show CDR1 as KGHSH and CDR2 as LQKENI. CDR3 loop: CASSPKGDRGYTF. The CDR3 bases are TGTGCCAGCTCACCAAAGGGGGATCGTGGCTACACCTTC.

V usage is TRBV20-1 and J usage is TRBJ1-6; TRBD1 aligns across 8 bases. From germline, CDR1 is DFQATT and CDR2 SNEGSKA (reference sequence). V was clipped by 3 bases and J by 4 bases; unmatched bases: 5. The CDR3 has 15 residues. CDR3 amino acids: CSASLGQVYNSPLHF. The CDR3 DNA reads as TGCAGTGCTAGTCTGGGACAGGTGTATAATTCACCCCTCCACTTT.

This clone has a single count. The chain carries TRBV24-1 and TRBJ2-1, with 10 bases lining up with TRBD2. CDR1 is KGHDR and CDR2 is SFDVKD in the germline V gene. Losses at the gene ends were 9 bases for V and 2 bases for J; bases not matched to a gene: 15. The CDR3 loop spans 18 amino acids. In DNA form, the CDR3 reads TGTGCCACCGCCTCCCCCCAGCGGGAGGGCCTAACCTACAATGAGCAGTTCTTC. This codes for CATASPQREGLTYNEQFF.

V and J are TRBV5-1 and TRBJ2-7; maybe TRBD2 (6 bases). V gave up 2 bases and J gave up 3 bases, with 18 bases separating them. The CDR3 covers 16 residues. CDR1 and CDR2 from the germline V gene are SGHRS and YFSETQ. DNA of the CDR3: TGCGCCAGCAGCTTCCGGCTGCGGGGAACGATCTACGAGCAGTACTTC. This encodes CASSFRLRGTIYEQYF.

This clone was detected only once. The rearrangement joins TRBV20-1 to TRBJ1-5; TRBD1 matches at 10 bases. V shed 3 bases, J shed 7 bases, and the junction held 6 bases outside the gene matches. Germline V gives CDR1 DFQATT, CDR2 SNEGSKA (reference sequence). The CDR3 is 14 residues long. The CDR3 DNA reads TGCAGTGCTAGTAAGGGGACAGGGGAACAGCCCCAGCATTTT. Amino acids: CSASKGTGEQPQHF.

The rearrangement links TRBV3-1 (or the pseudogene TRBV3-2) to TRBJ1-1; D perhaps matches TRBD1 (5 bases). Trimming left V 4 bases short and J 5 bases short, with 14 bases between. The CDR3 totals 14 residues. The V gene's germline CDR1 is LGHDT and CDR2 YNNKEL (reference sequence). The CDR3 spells CASSPRAGETEAFF. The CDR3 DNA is TGTGCCAGCAGCCCCCGGGCGGGGGAGACTGAAGCTTTCTTT.

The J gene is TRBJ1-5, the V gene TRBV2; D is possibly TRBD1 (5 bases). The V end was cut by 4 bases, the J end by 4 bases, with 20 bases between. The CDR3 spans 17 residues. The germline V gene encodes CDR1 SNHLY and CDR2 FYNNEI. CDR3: CASSVHGTRDSNQPQHF. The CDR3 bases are TGTGCCAGCAGTGTCCACGGAACCCGGGACTCAAATCAGCCCCAGCATTTT.

The CDR3 sequence is CASQRGSGSNQPQHF. CDR3 nucleotides: TGTGCCAGCCAGAGGGGTAGCGGGAGCAATCAGCCCCAGCATTTT. The rearrangement uses TRBV6-6 and TRBJ1-5; D possibly corresponds to TRBD1 (5 bases). Germline CDR1 and CDR2: MNHNY and SVGAGI (reference sequence). V shed 8 bases and J shed 1 base, with 15 bases lying between them. This CDR3 has 15 residues.

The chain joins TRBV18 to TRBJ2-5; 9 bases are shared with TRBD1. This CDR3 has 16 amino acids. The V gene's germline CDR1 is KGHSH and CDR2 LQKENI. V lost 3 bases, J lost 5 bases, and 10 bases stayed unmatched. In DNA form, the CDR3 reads TGTGCCAGCTCACCCTTCGGCCGGGACAGGGTGGAGACCCAGTACTTC. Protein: CASSPFGRDRVETQYF.

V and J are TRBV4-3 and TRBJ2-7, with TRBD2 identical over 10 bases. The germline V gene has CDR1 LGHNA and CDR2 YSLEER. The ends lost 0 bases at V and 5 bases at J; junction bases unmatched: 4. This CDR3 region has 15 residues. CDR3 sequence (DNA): TGCGCCAGCAGCCAAGAGGGACTAGCGTTCCACGAGCAGTACTTC. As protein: CASSQEGLAFHEQYF.